A selection of T cell receptor beta chains follows, all from one sample in a study of response to subunit inactivated influenza vaccine. Via MiXCR, TCRdb re-called the RT-PCR reads, giving one row per CDR3 protein. The table includes 400,000 to 650,000 distinct CDR3 sequences, approximately 6.9% detected once. The specimen was PBMCs from blood, collected less than 25 months after vaccination. The receptors here all came from a man aged 50 to 75 who received an inactivated influenza vaccine. The CDR3 runs from the conserved cysteine through the conserved F or W. The order of the fields is CDR3 length, D gene, clone size, V gene, J gene, CDR3 DNA, CDR3 protein. The D gene is left open where the match is weak. For some rows the clone size is stated as once, few or many, or as a class when expanded; others skip it.

14	.	many	TRBV5-1	TRBJ1-1	TGCGCCAGCAGCTTGGGGCCCGCCAGCGTTGAAGCTTTCTTT	CASSLGPASVEAFF
13	TRBD1	.	TRBV7-2	TRBJ2-7	TGTGCCAGCAGCTCCGAACGGACAGGCCGGCAGTACTTC	CASSSERTGRQYF
15	TRBD1	.	TRBV7-9	TRBJ1-2	TGTGCCAGGAGCTTCCGGACAGGGAGTGACTATGGCTACACCTTC	CARSFRTGSDYGYTF
12	.	.	TRBV12-3/TRBV12-4	TRBJ2-7	TGTGCCAGCACGCAACAGGGCGGCGAGCAGTACTTC	CASTQQGGEQYF
14	.	few	TRBV12-3/TRBV12-4	TRBJ1-5	TGTGCCAGCAGCCAAACCTCCGGGAATCAGCCCCAGCATTTT	CASSQTSGNQPQHF
19	.	many	TRBV7-8	TRBJ2-3	TGTGCCAGCAGCCAGCGTTTTGGGGGGGGGCTGCCTAGCACAGATACGCAGTATTTT	CASSQRFGGGLPSTDTQYF
14	.	.	TRBV19	TRBJ1-1	TGTGCCAGTCGACTTAGGAGTGAGGGTACTGAAGCTTTCTTT	CASRLRSEGTEAFF
15	.	.	TRBV28	TRBJ1-3	TGTGCCAGCAGTTTAGAAGCCGGGGTAGGAAACACCATATATTTT	CASSLEAGVGNTIYF
14	TRBD1	many	TRBV9	TRBJ2-7	TGTGCCAGCAGCGAAGGGACAGTCCCAGACGAGCAGTACTTC	CASSEGTVPDEQYF
14	TRBD2	many	TRBV9	TRBJ2-1	TGTGCCAGCAGCGGGACTAGCGGGTACAATGAGCAGTTCTTC	CASSGTSGYNEQFF
14	.	few	TRBV6-1	TRBJ1-4	TGTGCCAGCGCGGGACACTCGACAAATGAAAAACTGTTTTTT	CASAGHSTNEKLFF
14	.	many	TRBV6-2/TRBV6-3	TRBJ2-1	TGTGCCAGCAGTTCCCCGAACGGACCCAATGAGCAGTTCTTC	CASSSPNGPNEQFF
14	.	few	TRBV4-1	TRBJ2-5	TGCGCCAGCAGCCAACCCCCGAGGGGGAAGACCCAGTACTTC	CASSQPPRGKTQYF
19	TRBD1	.	TRBV12-3/TRBV12-4	TRBJ1-2	TGTGCCAGCTGTTTATCCCTGCGGCAGGGGGACTATGGAGACTATGGCTACACCTTC	CASCLSLRQGDYGDYGYTF
16	.	few	TRBV5-1	TRBJ1-2	TGCGCCAGCAGCTACTCGAGGGGTTTCGGTAACTATGGCTACACCTTC	CASSYSRGFGNYGYTF
20	TRBD2	few	TRBV20-1	TRBJ2-4	TGCAGTGCTAGAGGTTACCGCCGGACTAGCGGGAGGGAGTCGGGAAACATTCAGTACTTC	CSARGYRRTSGRESGNIQYF
14	.	.	TRBV7-2	TRBJ2-7	TGTGCCAGCAGCTTAGTTGGGGGGCTCGACGAGCAGTACTTC	CASSLVGGLDEQYF
14	.	few	TRBV10-3	TRBJ1-5	TGTGCCATCAGTGGGGGGGCTGGGGGTCAGCCCCAGCATTTT	CAISGGAGGQPQHF
14	.	.	TRBV20-1	TRBJ2-7	TGCAGTGCTAACCGGGACACCCTTAATCGGGAGCAGTACTTC	CSANRDTLNREQYF
14	.	few	TRBV7-8	TRBJ2-1	TGTGCCAGCAGCTTACCCCCCGACAGCAATGAGCAGTTCTTC	CASSLPPDSNEQFF
15	.	many	TRBV20-1	TRBJ2-1	TGCAGTGCAGTGGGGGGCACTTGGAGTATCGATGAGCAGTTCTTC	CSAVGGTWSIDEQFF
14	TRBD1	few	TRBV24-1	TRBJ1-2	TGTGCCACCAGTGATTGGGACAGGGGGTATGGCTACACCTTC	CATSDWDRGYGYTF
15	.	.	TRBV5-1	TRBJ2-2	TGCGCCAGCAGCTTGCGAGTCCGGGACACCGGGGAGCTGTTTTTT	CASSLRVRDTGELFF
16	TRBD2	few	TRBV7-9	TRBJ2-5	TGTGCCAGCAGCTCTGGACTAGCGGAGATCCAAGAGACCCAGTACTTC	CASSSGLAEIQETQYF
11	.	few	TRBV5-1	TRBJ2-7	TGCGCCAGCAGCTTGGGTGACCAGCAGTACTTC	CASSLGDQQYF